The 25 T cell receptor beta chains below all came from one sample that was sequenced in a study of blood T cell repertoires in COVID-19 (dated by TCRdb to the early 2020s). Libraries were made using the immunoSEQ multiplex PCR assay. In TCRdb, the immuneACCESS table is reduced to in-frame sequences with V and J assigned. These tables do not hold every clone; where another copy was compared, an unresolved V gene accounts for under half, and the others remain unexplained. This sample comprises approximately 240,000 clones, 84% of them detected only once. The top ten constitute less than 6.5% of the sample. Input material: peripheral blood. The receptors shown here come from a woman aged 55-70 years who had recovered from COVID-19.

The chain combines TRBV10-1 with TRBJ2-7; D is perhaps TRBD2 (6 bases). This CDR3 is built from 12 residues. Germline CDR1 WNHNN, CDR2 SYGVQD (reference sequence). The CDR3 DNA reads TGCACCATCGCTATTGGGAGGTACGAGCAGTACTTC. Amino acid sequence: CTIAIGRYEQYF.

This clone was observed once. The gene calls are TRBV4-1 and TRBJ1-5; TRBD1 might be the D (6 bases). The CDR3 contains 14 residues. The V gene lost 4 bases and the J gene lost 5 bases, with 12 bases spanning the gap. Looked up from germline, CDR1 is MGHRA and CDR2 is YSYEKL. In nucleotides, the CDR3 is TGCGCCAGCAGCCCCGATCCAGGGGATCAGCCCCAGCATTTT. Protein sequence: CASSPDPGDQPQHF.

The chain links TRBV21-1 to TRBJ2-7; the table assigns TRBD2, which was not confirmed against the DNA. TRBV21-1 has pseudogene status. The CDR3 sequence is 17 residues long. The CDR3: CASSKELYGLDSYEQYF. The DNA of the CDR3 is TGTGCCAGCAGCAAAGAGCTCTATGGACTAGACTCCTACGAGCAGTACTTC.

Here the CDR3 reads CASSERQIYEQYF. Written as DNA, the CDR3 is TGTGCCAGCAGTGAGCGGCAGATCTACGAGCAGTACTTC. The V gene is TRBV6-1, the J gene TRBJ2-7; the D is unclear. CDR3 length: 13 residues. V lost 3 bases to trimming and J lost 3 bases, with 9 bases between them. Germline CDR1 reads MNHNS; CDR2 reads SASEGT.

The chain employs TRBV7-6 and TRBJ2-7, with D possibly TRBD1 on 6 matching bases. The ends were cut back, 4 bases at V and 3 bases at J, with 10 bases in the middle. CDR3 length: 13 residues. Germline V lookup: CDR1 SGHVS, CDR2 FNYEAQ. The CDR3 bases are TGTGCCAGCAGCTGGAACAGGGACTACGAGCAGTACTTC. This gives the protein CASSWNRDYEQYF.

The chain combines TRBV9 with TRBJ1-1, with D tentatively TRBD1 (5 bases). Germline CDR1 reads SGDLS; CDR2 reads YYNGEE. The CDR3 spans 14 residues. V was clipped by 0 bases and J by 6 bases, with 12 bases between them. Here the CDR3 reads CASSVALGAAEAFF. The CDR3 DNA follows: TGTGCCAGCAGCGTAGCTCTTGGGGCCGCTGAAGCTTTCTTT. The full variable domain, with the rest looked up from reference TRBV9 and TRBJ1-1, is DSGVTQTPKHLITATGQRVTLRCSPRSGDLSVYWYQQSLDQGLQFLIQYYNGEERAKGNILERFSAQQFPDLHSELNLSSLELGDSALYFCASSVALGAAEAFFGQGTRLTVV.

The CDR3 sequence is CASSLMSGGRGGYTF. Here the CDR3 DNA reads TGTGCCAGCAGCTTAATGTCGGGAGGGCGAGGGGGCTACACCTTC. This sequence joins TRBV7-3 and TRBJ1-2; D gene unclear. V dropped 1 base and J dropped 8 bases, with 17 bases sitting between them. The V gene's germline CDR1 is SGHTA and CDR2 FQGTGA. This CDR3 comprises 15 residues.

The V call is TRBV19, the J call TRBJ2-3; 7 bases are shared with TRBD2. Germline V gene sequence: CDR1 LNHDA, CDR2 SQIVND (reference sequence). This CDR3 comprises 12 residues. The junction had 4 bases not matched to a gene; V was cut back by 7 bases and J by 6 bases. CDR3 amino acids: CASIGTTDTQYF. CDR3 bases: TGTGCCAGTATTGGGACTACCGATACGCAGTATTTT.

CDR3 residues: CASSYSCATQDYEQYF. The CDR3 region has the DNA TGTGCCAGCAGTTACTCGTGTGCCACCCAGGACTACGAGCAGTACTTC. This chain uses TRBV6-8 with TRBJ2-7; D gene uncertain. Between the trimmed V and J ends, which lost 0 bases and 3 bases, there was a span of 15 bases. CDR1 and CDR2 (germline): MNHGY, SAAAGT. This CDR3 is 16 amino acids long.

This chain connects TRBV3-1 (or the pseudogene TRBV3-2) to TRBJ1-1; 9 bases map to TRBD1. The germline V gene encodes CDR1 LGHDT and CDR2 YNNKEL (reference sequence). CDR3 length: 13 residues. After removal of 6 bases from V and 6 bases from J, the junction contained 5 bases not matched to a gene. Here the CDR3 DNA reads TGTGCCAGCAGTGACAGGGGGGGAGCTGAAGCTTTCTTT. Its protein is CASSDRGGAEAFF.

The chain recombines TRBV30 with TRBJ2-7; the D gene is possibly TRBD2 (5 bases). V was trimmed by 0 bases and J by 5 bases, leaving 26 bases between them. This CDR3 contains 18 residues. Germline V CDR1 and CDR2: GTSNPN, SVGIG (reference sequence). DNA of the CDR3: TGTGCCTGGAGTGTATGGCCGGTGCGGGCCCGAGCTAGACACGAGCAGTACTTC. It yields the protein CAWSVWPVRARARHEQYF.

This clone was observed a handful of times. The chain couples TRBV15 to TRBJ1-4; 7 bases line up with TRBD1. Trimming took 0 bases from V and 7 from J; bases not matched to a gene: 2. The germline CDR1 and CDR2 sequences are LNHNV and YYDKDF (reference sequence). The CDR3 is made up of 14 amino acids. CDR3 amino acids: CATSRDGTAEKLFF. The CDR3 nucleotides read TGTGCCACCAGCAGAGACGGGACAGCTGAAAAACTGTTTTTT.

The chain employs TRBV19 and TRBJ1-2; 7 bases align to TRBD1. The CDR3 length is 17 residues. The V gene's germline CDR1 is LNHDA and CDR2 SQIVND (reference sequence). Trimming removed 3 bases from V and 4 bases from J; junction bases left unmatched: 14. CDR3 amino acids: CASSMGGTGDRPYGYTF. In DNA, the CDR3 is TGTGCCAGTAGTATGGGGGGAACGGGGGACAGACCCTATGGCTACACCTTC.

This clone was counted a single time. The rearrangement joins TRBV30 to TRBJ1-5; TRBD1 matches 7 bases. The CDR3 is made up of 14 amino acids. The junction had 3 bases not matched to a gene; V was cut back by 4 bases and J by 0 bases. Germline V gives CDR1 GTSNPN, CDR2 SVGIG (reference sequence). The CDR3 nucleotides are TGTGCCTGGAAAGACAGGGATAGCAATCAGCCCCAGCATTTT. Translated, it gives CAWKDRDSNQPQHF.

This clone was seen more than once but under ten times. The V call is TRBV5-5, the J call TRBJ2-3; 8 positions agree with TRBD2. The J segment lost 1 base and the V segment lost 3 bases, leaving 4 bases of the junction unmatched. The CDR3 runs to 15 residues. Germline V gene lookup returns CDR1 SGHKS and CDR2 YYEKEE (reference sequence). CDR3 DNA sequence: TGTGCCAGCAGCTCCTTAGCGGGGCGCACAGATACGCAGTATTTT. Translation gives CASSSLAGRTDTQYF. The whole variable domain, remainder taken from reference TRBV5-5 and TRBJ2-3, is DAGVTQSPTHLIKTRGQQVTLRCSPISGHKSVSWYQQVLGQGPQFIFQYYEKEERGRGNFPDRFSARQFPNYSSELNVNALLLGDSALYLCASSSLAGRTDTQYFGPGTRLTVL.

The chain combines TRBV14 with TRBJ1-2; unclear D gene. Trimming shortened V by 4 bases and J by 7 bases, and 13 bases separated the two germline ends. Germline CDR1 SGHDN, CDR2 FVKESK. This CDR3 has 13 residues. This chain's CDR3 is CASSLNAGSGYTF. For the CDR3, the DNA is TGTGCCAGCAGCCTGAATGCGGGTAGTGGCTACACCTTC.

This chain uses TRBV11-1 with TRBJ1-6; 8 positions match TRBD1. Unmatched junction bases numbered 2, after V lost 3 bases and J lost 7 bases. This CDR3 region has 14 residues. Germline loops: CDR1 SGHAT, CDR2 FQDESV (reference sequence). The CDR3 loop reads CASSFRTGNSPLHF. CDR3 nucleotide sequence: TGTGCCAGCAGCTTCCGGACAGGGAATTCACCCCTCCACTTT.

The chain employs TRBV6-2 or TRBV6-3 and TRBJ1-2; no reliable D call. Trimming cost V 2 bases and J 0 bases, with 7 bases left between them. The CDR3 extends over 14 amino acids. From germline, CDR1 is MNHEY and CDR2 SVGEGT. This chain's CDR3 is CASSYNGANYGYTF. CDR3 DNA: TGTGCCAGCAGTTACAACGGGGCTAACTATGGCTACACCTTC.

The chain is built from TRBV6-6 and TRBJ1-3; possible D gene TRBD1, 5 bases. Trimming removed 5 bases at V and 2 bases at J, with 16 bases between. Per the germline V gene, CDR1 is MNHNY and CDR2 is SVGAGI (reference sequence). CDR3 size: 16 residues. The CDR3 nucleotides are TGTGCCAGCAGTGGTTCTCAGGGTGGAACTGGAAACACCATATATTTT. It codes for CASSGSQGGTGNTIYF.

This chain joins TRBV18 and TRBJ1-2; no clear D. This CDR3 region has 14 residues. Germline V lookup: CDR1 KGHSH, CDR2 LQKENI. V lost 3 bases to trimming and J lost 10 bases, with 18 bases between them. CDR3 sequence: CASSPSGNYGPYTF. The DNA for the CDR3 is TGTGCCAGCTCACCCAGCGGTAACTATGGCCCCTACACCTTC.

The chain employs TRBV3-1 (or the pseudogene TRBV3-2) and TRBJ2-7; D unclear. The V and J ends lost 0 bases and 3 bases respectively, with 3 bases between them. The CDR3 has 12 residues. CDR1 LGHDT and CDR2 YNNKEL come from the germline V gene (reference sequence). DNA of the CDR3: TGTGCCAGCAGCCAAGATTACTACGAGCAGTACTTC. Translating it yields CASSQDYYEQYF.

This clone came up a few times. The chain is built from TRBV2 and TRBJ1-2; no firm D call. V dropped 2 bases and J dropped 7 bases, with 23 bases sitting between them. CDR1 is SNHLY, CDR2 FYNNEI, per germline. The CDR3 sequence is 17 residues long. The CDR3 loop is CASSEILPLGRSGGYTF. The CDR3 coding sequence is TGTGCCAGCAGTGAAATCCTTCCTTTAGGCCGGAGCGGTGGCTACACCTTC.

The genes are TRBV19 and TRBJ1-2; TRBD1 matches at 8 bases. Germline V lookup: CDR1 LNHDA, CDR2 SQIVND (reference sequence). Losses at the gene ends were 10 bases for V and 4 bases for J; bases not matched to a gene: 14. CDR3 length equals 15 residues. The CDR3: CATKFRGQEFYGYTF. CDR3 bases: TGTGCCACCAAATTCAGGGGACAGGAGTTCTATGGCTACACCTTC.

The sample holds a few counts of this clone. The chain employs TRBV2 and TRBJ1-5; 7 nucleotides match TRBD1. CDR3 length: 13 residues. Unmatched junction bases numbered 3, after V lost 6 bases and J lost 4 bases. CDR1 is SNHLY and CDR2 is FYNNEI in the germline V gene. CDR3: CASRTGWNQPQHF. CDR3 nucleotide sequence: TGTGCCAGCAGGACAGGGTGGAATCAGCCCCAGCATTTT.

This chain links TRBV11-3 with TRBJ1-1; D is perhaps TRBD1 (5 bases). This CDR3 is built from 13 residues. Trimming took 3 bases from V and 5 from J, leaving 10 bases between them. Looked up from germline, CDR1 is SGHNT and CDR2 is YENEEA. The CDR3 protein is CASSLGGDTEAFF. The CDR3 DNA reads TGTGCCAGCAGCTTGGGGGGGGATACTGAAGCTTTCTTT.